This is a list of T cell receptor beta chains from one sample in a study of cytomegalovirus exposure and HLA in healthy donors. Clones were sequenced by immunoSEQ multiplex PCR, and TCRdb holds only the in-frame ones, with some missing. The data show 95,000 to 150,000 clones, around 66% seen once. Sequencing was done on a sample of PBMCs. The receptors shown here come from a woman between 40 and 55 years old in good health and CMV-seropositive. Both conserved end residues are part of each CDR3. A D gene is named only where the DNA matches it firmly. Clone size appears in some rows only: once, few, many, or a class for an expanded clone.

TGTGCCAGCAGCGTATTAGCGGCGAACACCGGGGAGCTGTTTTTT CASSVLAANTGELFF . TRBV9 . TRBJ2-2
TGTGCCAGTAGTCGCGCCGAGGAGCAGTTCTTC CASSRAEEQFF . TRBV19 . TRBJ2-1
TGTGCCAGCACCCGTGGAAAGGGGGAAGGGGGAGACATTCAGTACTTC CASTRGKGEGGDIQYF . TRBV5-8 few TRBJ2-4
TGTGCCAGCAGCGTGTCGGCTAGCGGAGTCGATGAGCAGTTCTTC CASSVSASGVDEQFF TRBD2 TRBV9 few TRBJ2-1
TGTGCCAGCAGTTCCGCGCCCGCCAGGGAGCTGTTTTTT CASSSAPARELFF . TRBV6-6 . TRBJ2-2
TGCGCCAGCAGGCAGGGGACCACAGATACGCAGTATTTT CASRQGTTDTQYF . TRBV5-1 few TRBJ2-3
TGTGCCAGCAGTGGAAGGCGGGAGGGAAACATTCAGTACTTC CASSGRREGNIQYF TRBD2 TRBV2 once TRBJ2-4
TGTGCCTGGAGTGTAAATAGCCAGGGCGGTGGCTACCCCTTC CAWSVNSQGGGYPF . TRBV30 once TRBJ1-2
TGTGCCAGCGGAGGCCTCAGCTCCTACGAGCAGTACTTC CASGGLSSYEQYF . TRBV6-5 . TRBJ2-7
TGTGCCAGTAGTGGGGCAGGTCTCTCCTACAATGAGCAGTTCTTC CASSGAGLSYNEQFF . TRBV19 few TRBJ2-1
TGTGCCTGGAGTGTTGGACAGGGGGCGATAGGTGAAAAACTGTTTTTT CAWSVGQGAIGEKLFF TRBD1 TRBV30 . TRBJ1-4